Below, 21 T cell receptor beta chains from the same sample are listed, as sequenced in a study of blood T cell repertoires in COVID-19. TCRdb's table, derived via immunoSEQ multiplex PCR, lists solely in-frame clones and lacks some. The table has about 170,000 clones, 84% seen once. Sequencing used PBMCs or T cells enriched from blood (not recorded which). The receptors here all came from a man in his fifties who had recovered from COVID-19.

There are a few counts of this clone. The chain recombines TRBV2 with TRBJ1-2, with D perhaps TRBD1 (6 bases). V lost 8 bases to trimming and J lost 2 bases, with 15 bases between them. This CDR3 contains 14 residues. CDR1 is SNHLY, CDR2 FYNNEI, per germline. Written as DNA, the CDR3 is TGTGCCAGCCTCTCTCCGGGACAAAACTATGGCTACACCTTC. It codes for CASLSPGQNYGYTF.

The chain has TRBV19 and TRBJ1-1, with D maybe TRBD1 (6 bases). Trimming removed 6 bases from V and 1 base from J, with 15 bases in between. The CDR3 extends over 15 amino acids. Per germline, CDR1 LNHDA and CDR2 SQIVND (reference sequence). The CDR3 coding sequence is TGTGCCAGTAGCGATACAGGGATCTCGAACACTGAAGCTTTCTTT. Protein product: CASSDTGISNTEAFF.

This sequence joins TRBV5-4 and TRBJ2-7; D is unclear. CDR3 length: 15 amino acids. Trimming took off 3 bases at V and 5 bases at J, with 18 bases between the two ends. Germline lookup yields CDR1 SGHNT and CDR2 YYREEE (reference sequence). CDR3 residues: CASSSPALRSDEQYF. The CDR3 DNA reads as TGTGCCAGCAGCTCACCCGCACTACGATCAGACGAGCAGTACTTC.

Here the CDR3 DNA reads TGTGCCAGCAGCCAAGTGCGAACAACTAATGAAAAACTGTTTTTT. This translates into CASSQVRTTNEKLFF. The chain joins TRBV14 to TRBJ1-4; no firm D call. V was trimmed by 1 base and J by 0 bases, leaving 6 bases between them. The CDR3 sequence is 15 residues long. Germline-derived CDR1 and CDR2 are SGHDN and FVKESK.

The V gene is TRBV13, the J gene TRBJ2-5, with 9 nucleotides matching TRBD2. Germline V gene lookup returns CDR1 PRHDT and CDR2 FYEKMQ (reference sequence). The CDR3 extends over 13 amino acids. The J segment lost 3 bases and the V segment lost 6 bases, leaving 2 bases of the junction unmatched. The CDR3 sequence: CASSPSGEETQYF. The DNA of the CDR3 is TGTGCCAGCAGTCCTAGCGGGGAAGAGACCCAGTACTTC. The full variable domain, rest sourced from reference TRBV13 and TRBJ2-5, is AAGVIQSPRHLIKEKRETATLKCYPIPRHDTVYWYQQGPGQDPQFLISFYEKMQSDKGSIPDRFSAQQFSDYHSELNMSSLELGDSALYFCASSPSGEETQYFGPGTRLLVL.

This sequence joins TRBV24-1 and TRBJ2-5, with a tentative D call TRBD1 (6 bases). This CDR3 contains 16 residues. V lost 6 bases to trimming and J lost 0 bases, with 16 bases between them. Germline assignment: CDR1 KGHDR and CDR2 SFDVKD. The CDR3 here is CATSYHGQGNQETQYF. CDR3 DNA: TGTGCCACCAGTTACCACGGGCAGGGGAACCAAGAGACCCAGTACTTC.

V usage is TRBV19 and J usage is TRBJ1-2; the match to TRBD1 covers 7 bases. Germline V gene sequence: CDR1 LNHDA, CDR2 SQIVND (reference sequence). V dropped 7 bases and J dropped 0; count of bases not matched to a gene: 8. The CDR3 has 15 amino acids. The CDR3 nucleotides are TGTGCCAGTACCCCCTTGCAGGGGGCTAACTATGGCTACACCTTC. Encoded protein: CASTPLQGANYGYTF.

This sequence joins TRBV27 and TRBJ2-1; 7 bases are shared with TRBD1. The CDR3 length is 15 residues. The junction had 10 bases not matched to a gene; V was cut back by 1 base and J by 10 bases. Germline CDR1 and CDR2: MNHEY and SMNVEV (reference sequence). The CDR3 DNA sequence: TGTGCCAGCAGTTTATTCGGGACAGAACTTAGAGAGCAGTTCTTC. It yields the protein CASSLFGTELREQFF.

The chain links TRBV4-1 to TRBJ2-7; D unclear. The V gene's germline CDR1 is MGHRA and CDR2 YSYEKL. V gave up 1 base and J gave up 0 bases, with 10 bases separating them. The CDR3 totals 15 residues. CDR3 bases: TGCGCCAGCAGCCAAGCTCTGCAGGTCTCCTACGAGCAGTACTTC. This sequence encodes CASSQALQVSYEQYF.

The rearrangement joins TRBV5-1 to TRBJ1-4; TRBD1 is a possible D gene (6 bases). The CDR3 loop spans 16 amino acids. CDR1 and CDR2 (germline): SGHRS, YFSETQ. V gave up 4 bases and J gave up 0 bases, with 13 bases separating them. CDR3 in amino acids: CASSPGQFATNEKLFF. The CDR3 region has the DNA TGCGCCAGCAGCCCCGGACAGTTCGCAACTAATGAAAAACTGTTTTTT.

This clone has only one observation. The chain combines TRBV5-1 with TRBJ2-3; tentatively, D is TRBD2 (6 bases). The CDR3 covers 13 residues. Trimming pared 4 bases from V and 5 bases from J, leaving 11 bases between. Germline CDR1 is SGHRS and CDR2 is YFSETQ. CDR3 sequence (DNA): TGCGCCAGCAGCGACGGGGGTGGAGATACGCAGTATTTT. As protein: CASSDGGGDTQYF.

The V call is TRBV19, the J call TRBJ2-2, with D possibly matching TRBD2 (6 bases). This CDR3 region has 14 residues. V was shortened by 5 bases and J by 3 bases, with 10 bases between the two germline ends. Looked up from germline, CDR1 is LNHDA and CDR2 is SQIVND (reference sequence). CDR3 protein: CASSPQRDTGELFF. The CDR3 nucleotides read TGTGCCAGTAGTCCTCAGCGGGACACCGGGGAGCTGTTTTTT.

The CDR3: CASSPASRDRGRLGYGYTF. CDR3 DNA sequence: TGTGCCAGCAGCCCCGCCTCCCGGGACAGGGGGCGTTTAGGGTATGGCTACACCTTC. This rearrangement joins TRBV3-1 (or the pseudogene TRBV3-2) to TRBJ1-2, with 12 bases that match TRBD1. The junction had 17 bases not matched to a gene; V was cut back by 4 bases and J by 5 bases. This CDR3 contains 19 residues. CDR1 is LGHDT and CDR2 is YNNKEL in the germline V gene (reference sequence).

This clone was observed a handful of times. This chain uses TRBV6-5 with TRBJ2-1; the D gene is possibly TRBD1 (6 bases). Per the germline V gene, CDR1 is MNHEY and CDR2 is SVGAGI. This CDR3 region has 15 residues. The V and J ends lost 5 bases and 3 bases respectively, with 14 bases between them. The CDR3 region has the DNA TGTGCCAGCAGTCACAGGGAATCCCTCTACAATGAGCAGTTCTTC. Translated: CASSHRESLYNEQFF.

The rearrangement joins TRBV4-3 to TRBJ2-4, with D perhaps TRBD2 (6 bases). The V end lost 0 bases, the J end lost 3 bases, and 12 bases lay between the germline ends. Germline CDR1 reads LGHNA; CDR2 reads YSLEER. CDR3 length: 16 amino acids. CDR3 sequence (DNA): TGCGCCAGCAGCCAAGAACCCTGGGGGGACAAAAACATTCAGTACTTC. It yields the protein CASSQEPWGDKNIQYF.

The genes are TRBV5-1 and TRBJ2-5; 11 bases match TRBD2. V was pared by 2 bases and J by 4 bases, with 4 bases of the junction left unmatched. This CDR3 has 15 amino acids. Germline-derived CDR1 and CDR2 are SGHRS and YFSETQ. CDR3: CASSFGSGGVETQYF. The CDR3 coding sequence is TGCGCCAGCAGCTTCGGTAGCGGGGGGGTAGAGACCCAGTACTTC.

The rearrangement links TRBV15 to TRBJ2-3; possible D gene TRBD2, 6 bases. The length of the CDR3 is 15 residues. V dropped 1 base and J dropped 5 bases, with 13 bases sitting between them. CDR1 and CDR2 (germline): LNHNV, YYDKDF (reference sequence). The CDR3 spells CATSRVTQGGDTQYF. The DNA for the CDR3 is TGTGCCACCAGCAGAGTTACCCAGGGAGGAGATACGCAGTATTTT.

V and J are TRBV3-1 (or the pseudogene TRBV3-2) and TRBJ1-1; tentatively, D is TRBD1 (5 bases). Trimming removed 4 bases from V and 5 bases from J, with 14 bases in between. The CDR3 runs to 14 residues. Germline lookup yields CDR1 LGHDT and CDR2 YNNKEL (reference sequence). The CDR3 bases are TGTGCCAGCAGCCGCGCAGGGAAAGAGACTGAAGCTTTCTTT. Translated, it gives CASSRAGKETEAFF.

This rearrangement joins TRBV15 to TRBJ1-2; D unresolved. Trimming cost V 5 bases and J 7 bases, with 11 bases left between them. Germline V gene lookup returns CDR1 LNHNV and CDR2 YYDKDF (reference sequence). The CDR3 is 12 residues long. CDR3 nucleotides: TGTGCCACCAGCTTTCGAGAGGGTGGCTACACCTTC. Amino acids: CATSFREGGYTF.

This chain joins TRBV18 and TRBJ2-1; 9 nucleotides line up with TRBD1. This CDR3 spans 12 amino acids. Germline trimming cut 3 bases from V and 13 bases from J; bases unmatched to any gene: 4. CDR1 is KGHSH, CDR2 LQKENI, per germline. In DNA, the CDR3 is TGTGCCAGCTCACCGGGACAGGGCCCCCAGTTCTTC. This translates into CASSPGQGPQFF.

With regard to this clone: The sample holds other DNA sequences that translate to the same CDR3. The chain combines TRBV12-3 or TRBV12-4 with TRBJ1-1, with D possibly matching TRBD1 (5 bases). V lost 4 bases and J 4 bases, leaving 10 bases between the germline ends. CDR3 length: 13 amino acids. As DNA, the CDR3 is TGTGCCAGCAGTTCCGGGGGTGGCACTGAAGCTTTCTTT. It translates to CASSSGGGTEAFF.